This note documents a single T cell receptor beta chain sequence. Its antigen remains unknown. The data were taken from a study of shared clonotypes between healthy human individuals. Findings and limits, study-wide: Clonotype sharing levels among donors were expected to vary with sequencing depth. Richness estimates generally favored naive over memory subsets.

TCRdb keeps only in-frame clones here, not all; method: immunoSEQ multiplex PCR. This sample yields around 1.1 million clones, of which around 78% are seen a single time; 0.5% to 0.65% belongs to the top ten. This CDR3 is 16 amino acids long. Germline loops: CDR1 LNHDA, CDR2 SQIVND (reference sequence). The J segment lost 6 bases and the V segment lost 3 bases, leaving 9 bases of the junction unmatched. V is TRBV19 and J is TRBJ1-5; 9 positions match TRBD1. This receptor was taken from a man aged 18 to 30 in good health. Some clones in this sample may be carry-over from other donors' samples. The sequenced material came from memory CD4+ T cells from PBMCs. The subset denotes: CD45RA-negative fraction. Here the CDR3 DNA reads TGTGCCAGTAGTATGCCGGACAGGGGAAGGGGTCAGCCCCAGCATTTT. It translates to CASSMPDRGRGQPQHF.